This TCR beta chain originates from a study of regulatory T cells in long-lasting Graves disease. Notes on the study in general: Accuracy could have been hurt by small sample size. Sharing of public clonotypes was greater in persistent patients (about 2,700) than in new patients (around 1,000).

This clonotype occurred many times. What it binds is not known. To make TCR beta libraries, researchers used iRepertoire HTBI primers and Arm-PCR of CDR3 regions. Via MiXCR, TCRdb re-called the multiplex PCR reads, giving one row per CDR3 protein. The sample consists of about half a million distinct CDR3 sequences, less than 25% of them appearing once. Specified time point: persistent/refractory GD, antithyroid drugs over 5 years with positive TRAb. PBMCs provided the RNA from which the TCR library was made. The CDR3 spans 12 residues. With 4 bases removed from V and 4 bases from J, the gap between germline ends came to 7 bases. Germline assignment: CDR1 SNHLY and CDR2 FYNNEI.

The sequence was collected from a female donor with Graves disease. The chain has TRBV2 and TRBJ1-1; D remains unclear. The material was peripheral blood mononuclear cells (PBMCs), obtained when the disease was refractory, from a patient treated with antithyroid drugs. CDR3 DNA sequence: TGTGCCAGCAGTGTCTTAAGCACTGAAGCTTTCTTT. It translates to CASSVLSTEAFF.